Sequencing of this TCR beta chain was carried out in a study of blood T cell repertoires in COVID-19. Original methodology: Counts of nucleated cells, estimated from reference gene primer amplification, were obtained. The repertoire was sequenced with immunoSEQ multiplex PCR; TCRdb's copy has only in-frame clones and lacks some. From that table come the V and J calls and clone size; the DNA was used to work out D and trimming. The sample holds about 160,000 clones, about four fifths seen once. Germline V gives CDR1 SNHLY, CDR2 FYNNEI. Deletions cut 3 bases from V and 1 base from J, with 10 bases between. CDR3 length: 15 residues. Participant-reported clinical history was the basis for cohort assignment.

The source is a woman aged 60 to 75 who had recovered from COVID-19. The rearrangement joins TRBV2 to TRBJ1-5, with D possibly TRBD1 on 6 matching bases. The sequenced material came from PBMCs or T cells enriched from blood (not recorded which). This CDR3 reads CASSDRRGSNQPQHF. The CDR3 coding sequence is TGTGCCAGCAGTGACCGCAGGGGAAGCAATCAGCCCCAGCATTTT.